The 17 T cell receptor beta chains given below trace back to one sample, sequenced in a study of blood T cells in healthy people across ages. It was with a sample-barcoded 5' primer and a J-beta primer mix that a second PCR of roughly 7 to 12 cycles was run. From the 5' RACE reads, TCRdb called clonotypes with MiXCR, one entry per CDR3 protein. The sample shows about 1.8 million distinct CDR3 sequences, just under 50% of them seen only once. Sequencing was performed on blood. The receptors stem from a woman aged 40 to 55 in good health.

A single count supports this clonotype. The CDR3 ends on some other residue instead of the conserved phenylalanine or tryptophan, so this is likely a read error. This chain connects TRBV4-3 to TRBJ1-2; D is perhaps TRBD1 (6 bases). From germline, CDR1 is LGHNA and CDR2 YSLEER. Trimming pared 0 bases from V and 7 bases from J, leaving 12 bases between. This CDR3 comprises 14 residues. The CDR3 is CASSQEGLRGGYTS. DNA of the CDR3: TGCGCCAGCAGCCAAGAAGGACTCAGGGGTGGCTACACCTCC.

This clonotype was counted only a few times. V and J are TRBV6-2 or TRBV6-3 and TRBJ1-2; no clear D gene. In germline, CDR1 is MNHEY, CDR2 SVGEGT. The CDR3 runs 12 residues. V shed 0 bases and J shed 5 bases, with 4 bases lying between them. The CDR3 coding sequence is TGTGCCAGCAGTTACTCCCAGTATGGCTACACCTTC. This gives the protein CASSYSQYGYTF.

In the case of this clonotype: The junction shows a germline mismatch at one end, possibly a read error. V and J are TRBV12-3 or TRBV12-4 and TRBJ2-5; D is undetermined. This CDR3 spans 14 amino acids. The CDR3 loop is CTSSLIGDQETQYF. Here the CDR3 DNA reads TGTACCAGCAGCCTAATAGGTGATCAAGAGACCCAGTACTTC.

The V and J genes are TRBV15 and TRBJ2-1; D unclear. Germline values: CDR1 LNHNV, CDR2 YYDKDF (reference sequence). The CDR3 is 14 residues long. The V end was cut by 0 bases, the J end by 6 bases, with 9 bases between. CDR3 in DNA: TGTGCCACCAGCAGAGATCCATCGGGCAATGAGCAGTTCTTC. This gives the protein CATSRDPSGNEQFF.

In the case of this clonotype: The junction departs from the called germline gene at one end, perhaps through a read error. The CDR3 sequence is CGASRGASYDSEQFF. CDR3 DNA sequence: TGCGGTGCTAGCAGGGGCGCCTCCTACGACTCGGAGCAGTTCTTC. J is TRBJ2-1 and V is TRBV20-1; TRBD1 might be the D (6 bases). From germline, CDR1 is DFQATT and CDR2 SNEGSKA (reference sequence). This CDR3 has 15 residues.

The rearrangement links TRBV19 to TRBJ2-1; 9 bases map to TRBD2. Germline-derived CDR1 and CDR2 are LNHDA and SQIVND (reference sequence). This CDR3 is built from 14 residues. J gave up 9 bases and V 7 bases, and 10 bases lay outside the gene matches. The CDR3, as DNA: TGTGCCAGTACGACCGTCGGGACTAGCACTGAGCAGTTCTTC. Translating it yields CASTTVGTSTEQFF.

The chain joins TRBV7-2 to TRBJ1-6; D is unresolved. The CDR3 is made up of 12 amino acids. The V gene lost 5 bases and the J gene lost 13 bases, with 12 bases spanning the gap. Germline lookup yields CDR1 SGHTA and CDR2 FQGNSA. The CDR3 DNA follows: TGTGCCAGCAGCCACGGGGTGGGTCCCCTCCACTTT. Translated: CASSHGVGPLHF.

The rearrangement joins TRBV7-2 to TRBJ2-1, with D uncertain. Germline CDR1 and CDR2: SGHTA and FQGNSA. The V end was cut by 3 bases, the J end by 5 bases, with 5 bases between. This CDR3 region has 12 residues. In nucleotides, the CDR3 is TGTGCCAGCAGCTTCTTTGACAATGAGCAGTTCTTC. This translates into CASSFFDNEQFF.

CDR3 loop: CASSQAPLGNGYTF. The CDR3, as DNA: TGCGCCAGCAGCCAAGCGCCCCTGGGGAATGGCTACACCTTC. The chain joins TRBV4-1 to TRBJ1-2; D not certain. The CDR3 contains 14 residues. Between the trimmed V and J ends, which lost 1 base and 6 bases, there was a span of 12 bases. CDR1 and CDR2 from the germline V gene are MGHRA and YSYEKL.

The V and J genes are TRBV20-1 and TRBJ2-1; 7 positions agree with TRBD1. From germline, CDR1 is DFQATT and CDR2 SNEGSKA (reference sequence). Losses at the gene ends were 3 bases for V and 1 base for J; bases not matched to a gene: 9. The CDR3 spans 16 residues. In DNA form, the CDR3 reads TGCAGTGCTAGCGCTCCACAGGGGTTATCCTACAATGAGCAGTTCTTC. As protein: CSASAPQGLSYNEQFF.

In the case of this clonotype: A clone one base away is much larger, so this may be a read error. The V gene is TRBV7-9, the J gene TRBJ2-5; D is ambiguous. Germline-derived CDR1 and CDR2 are SEHNR and FQNEAQ (reference sequence). This CDR3 has 10 amino acids. CDR3 sequence (DNA): TGTTCCAGCAGCCCCGAGGCCCAGTACTTC. Protein sequence: CSSSPEAQYF.

The CDR3 region is CASRGGQGLWETQYF. The CDR3 DNA follows: TGTGCCAGCAGGGGGGGACAGGGGTTATGGGAGACCCAGTACTTC. This sequence joins TRBV28 and TRBJ2-5, with 10 bases fitting TRBD1. This CDR3 contains 15 residues. Germline CDR1 is MDHEN and CDR2 is SYDVKM. V was pared by 6 bases and J by 5 bases, with 9 bases of the junction left unmatched.

The rearrangement joins TRBV20-1 to TRBJ2-1, with D possibly called TRBD1 or TRBD2 (7 bases each). The CDR3 contains 20 residues. Germline lookup yields CDR1 DFQATT and CDR2 SNEGSKA (reference sequence). Trimming cost V 4 bases and J 5 bases, with 33 bases left between them. CDR3 DNA sequence: TGCAGTGCTATTGATCCACAGCTCCGGAGCGGGACAGCTCCAAACAATGAGCAGTTCTTC. This sequence encodes CSAIDPQLRSGTAPNNEQFF.

This chain connects TRBV28 to TRBJ2-1, with D unresolved. V lost 5 bases and J lost 10, with 12 bases in between. CDR3 size: 12 residues. Germline V lookup: CDR1 MDHEN, CDR2 SYDVKM. CDR3 amino acids: CASSKDGYEQFF. CDR3 DNA sequence: TGTGCCAGCAGTAAGGACGGCTACGAGCAGTTCTTC. The variable domain in full, completed from reference TRBV28 and TRBJ2-1, reads DVKVTQSSRYLVKRTGEKVFLECVQDMDHENMFWYRQDPGLGLRLIYFSYDVKMKEKGDIPEGYSVSREKKERFSLILESASTNQTSMYLCASSKDGYEQFFGPGTRLTVL.

CDR3 region: CASRSRGTGSSGYTF. In nucleotides, the CDR3 is TGTGCCAGCAGATCTAGAGGGACAGGAAGTAGCGGCTACACCTTC. The chain recombines TRBV12-3 or TRBV12-4 with TRBJ1-2, with 8 bases aligning to TRBD1. The CDR3 loop spans 15 amino acids. Trimming cost V 6 bases and J 8 bases; bases outside gene matches: 14.

This clonotype occurred a few times. The chain recombines TRBV4-3 with TRBJ2-1, with TRBD1 matching over 8 bases. This CDR3 is built from 15 residues. The V gene's germline CDR1 is LGHNA and CDR2 YSLEER. J lost 10 bases, V lost 0 bases, and 8 bases had no gene match. In DNA, the CDR3 is TGCGCCAGCAGCCAAGAAGAGACAGGGGCAAGGGAGCAGTTCTTC. Translation gives CASSQEETGAREQFF.

This chain uses TRBV5-6 with TRBJ2-5; D may be TRBD2 (6 bases). Trimming took 4 bases from V and 1 from J, leaving 17 bases between them. Looked up from germline, CDR1 is SGHDT and CDR2 is YYEEEE. The CDR3 is 16 amino acids. CDR3 sequence reads: CASSANGGPLQETQYF. The CDR3 bases are TGTGCCAGCAGCGCCAACGGAGGGCCCCTCCAAGAGACCCAGTACTTC.